What follows describes a single T cell receptor (beta chain). Germline trimming cut 6 bases from V and 0 bases from J; bases unmatched to any gene: 11. Germline CDR1 reads DFQATT; CDR2 reads SNEGSKA (reference sequence). The CDR3 runs 16 residues. Combining a sample-barcoded 5' primer with a J-beta primer mix, a second PCR ran for 7 to 11 cycles. From the 5' RACE reads, TCRdb called clonotypes with MiXCR, one entry per CDR3 protein. The sample lists roughly 1.9 million distinct CDR3 sequences, 39% occurring once. This sample was taken from a study of blood T cells in healthy people across ages. Donors were healthy Caucasian individuals from Russia aged about 6 to 90.

Sequenced sample: blood. V gene TRBV20-1 combines with J gene TRBJ2-1; 7 nucleotides agree with TRBD2. This receptor was taken from a human donor in good health. The CDR3 DNA reads as TGCAGTGCCACCTGGGAGGGGCGCAGCTCCTACAATGAGCAGTTCTTC. This codes for CSATWEGRSSYNEQFF.